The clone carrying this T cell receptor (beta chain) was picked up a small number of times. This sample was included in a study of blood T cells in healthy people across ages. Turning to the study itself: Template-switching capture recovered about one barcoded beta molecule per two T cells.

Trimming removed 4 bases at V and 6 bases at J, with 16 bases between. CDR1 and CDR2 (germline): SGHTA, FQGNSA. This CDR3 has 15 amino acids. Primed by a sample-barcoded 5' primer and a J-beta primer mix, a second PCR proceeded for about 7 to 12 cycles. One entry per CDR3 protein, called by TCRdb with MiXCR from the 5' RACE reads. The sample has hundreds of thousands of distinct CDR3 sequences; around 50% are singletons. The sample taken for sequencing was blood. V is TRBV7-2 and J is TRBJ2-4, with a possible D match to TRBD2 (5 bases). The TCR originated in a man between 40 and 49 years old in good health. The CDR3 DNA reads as TGTGCCAGCAGCTCCGCCGGGGTTTCGTTAAACATTCAGTACTTC. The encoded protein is CASSSAGVSLNIQYF.